This T cell receptor beta chain comes out of a study of CD8 T cells in ankylosing spondylitis (dated by TCRdb to about 2017). Some background on the complete study: The study profiled T cell receptor beta repertoires in healthy donors and ankylosing spondylitis patients to find disease-linked TCR variants. In total, the full study cohort was made up of about 110 healthy donors and about two dozen ankylosing spondylitis patients. Samples of peripheral blood were taken, and for ankylosing spondylitis patients, synovial fluid was collected as well. Overall study outcomes, separate from this receptor: The disease-linked clones had a CD8+ phenotype and were found at relatively low frequencies in peripheral blood. A TCR beta motif made up of 7 to 9 highly homologous amino acid variants appeared to be characteristic of blood from ankylosing spondylitis patients. Some of the motif variants had been reported before in the synovial fluid and blood of reactive arthritis patients, a finding that suggests common disease-initiation mechanisms. According to the report, matched synovial fluid samples from ankylosing spondylitis patients were significantly enriched for the disease-linked clones.

The CDR3 sequence holds 16 residues, the cysteine and phenylalanine included. Only the CDR3 DNA is retained, 48 bases long and in frame from the first base. V and J are trimmed by 1 base and 3 bases, and the gene matches miss 4 bases of the junction. Via the germline V gene, CDR1 is SGHVS and CDR2 FQNEAQ. Note on this clonotype: The clone's antigen remains unknown. No much larger clone exists at a distance of one base, and base qualities are not known.

Reads for this sample came from an Illumina HiSeq 2500. Quantitative 5'-RACE with molecular barcodes was used to prepare TCR beta libraries. The original methods were these. Disease-linked TCR variants were identified with a new computational method built on a probabilistic model of VDJ rearrangement. Clones were called with MiXCR by TCRdb after fastp trimmed the public reads at Q25, and only in-frame beta chains were retained. Under each unique CDR3 protein, matching rows form one entry showing the most common genes and DNA. These V and J calls are TCRdb output, not the study's own analysis. For this sample the table gives 250,000 to 400,000 distinct CDR3 sequences, of which about 9.9% were detected only once. Roughly 9% of the sample lies in the top ten.

The TCR comes from a female donor with ankylosing spondylitis or in good health (not recorded which). What was sequenced was blood, either unsorted or a sorted T cell fraction (not recorded which). This receptor chain uses TRBV7-8 and TRBJ2-2, with TRBD1 identical over 8 junction bases. The DNA sequence follows: TGTGCCAGCAGCTTAGTTAGGACAGGGCACACCGGGGAGCTGTTTTTT. Translation gives CASSLVRTGHTGELFF.